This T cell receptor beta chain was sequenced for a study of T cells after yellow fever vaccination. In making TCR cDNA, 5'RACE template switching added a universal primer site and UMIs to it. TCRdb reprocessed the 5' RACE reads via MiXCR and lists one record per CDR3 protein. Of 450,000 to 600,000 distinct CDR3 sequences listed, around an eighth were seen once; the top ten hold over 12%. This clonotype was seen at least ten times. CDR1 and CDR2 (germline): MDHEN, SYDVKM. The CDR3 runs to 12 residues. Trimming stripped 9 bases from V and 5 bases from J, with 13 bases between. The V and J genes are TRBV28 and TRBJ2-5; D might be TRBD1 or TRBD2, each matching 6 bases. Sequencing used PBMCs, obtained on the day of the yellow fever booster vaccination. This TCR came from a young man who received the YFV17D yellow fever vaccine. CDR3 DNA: TGTGCCAGTCGTGGGGGGCGGGAGACCCAGTACTTC. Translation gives CASRGGRETQYF.